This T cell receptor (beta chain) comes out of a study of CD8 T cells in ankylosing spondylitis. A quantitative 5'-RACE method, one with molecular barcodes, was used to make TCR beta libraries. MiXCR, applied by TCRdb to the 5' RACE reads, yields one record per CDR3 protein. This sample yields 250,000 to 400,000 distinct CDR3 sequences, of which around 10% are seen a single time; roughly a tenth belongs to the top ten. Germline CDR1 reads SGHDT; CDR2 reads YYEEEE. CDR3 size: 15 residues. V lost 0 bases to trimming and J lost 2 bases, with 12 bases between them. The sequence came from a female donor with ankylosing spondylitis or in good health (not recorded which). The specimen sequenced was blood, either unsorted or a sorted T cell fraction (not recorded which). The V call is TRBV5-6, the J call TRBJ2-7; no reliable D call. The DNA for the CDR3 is TGTGCCAGCAGCTTGGCCGGGTACAGCCCCTACGAGCAGTACTTC. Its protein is CASSLAGYSPYEQYF.